The 22 T cell receptor beta chains listed next were all sequenced from one sample in a study of cytomegalovirus exposure and HLA in healthy donors. Both 60 Vbeta primers and 13 Jbeta primers went into the PCR. Clones were read by immunoSEQ multiplex PCR, and TCRdb kept only the in-frame ones, dropping some. The table shows about 160,000 clones, with over 70% occurring only once. Material for sequencing was PBMCs. The receptors stem from a man between 18 and 35 years old in good health and CMV-seropositive.

This rearrangement joins TRBV5-4 to TRBJ2-1, with 10 nucleotides matching TRBD2. The germline gives CDR1 SGHNT, CDR2 YYREEE (reference sequence). The CDR3 length is 14 residues. Unmatched junction bases numbered 5, after V lost 5 bases and J lost 6 bases. CDR3 bases: TGTGCCAGCAGTCTGGGACTAGCGTCCAATGAGCAGTTCTTC. It codes for CASSLGLASNEQFF.

The chain links TRBV27 to TRBJ2-2; D gene unclear. This CDR3 has 15 amino acids. Germline V gene data show CDR1 as MNHEY and CDR2 as SMNVEV (reference sequence). Trimming removed 2 bases from V and 1 base from J, with 8 bases in between. The CDR3 DNA is TGTGCCAGCAGTTTAATTTCGAGGAACACCGGGGAGCTGTTTTTT. Its translation: CASSLISRNTGELFF.

This clone has only a few counts. This rearrangement joins TRBV10-3 to TRBJ1-3; D gene unclear. Germline lookup yields CDR1 ENHRY and CDR2 SYGVKD. Trimming stripped 4 bases from V and 0 bases from J, with 13 bases between. This CDR3 has 16 residues. The CDR3 DNA follows: TGTGCCATCAGTGGCGGAGGGCCGAGCTCTGGAAACACCATATATTTT. Translated, it gives CAISGGGPSSGNTIYF.

The V and J genes are TRBV4-3 and TRBJ1-4, with TRBD1 identical over 11 bases. The germline CDR1 and CDR2 sequences are LGHNA and YSLEER. The CDR3 runs to 16 residues. V shed 2 bases and J 8 bases; nucleotides not matched to a gene: 7. CDR3 sequence (DNA): TGCGCCAGCAGCCAAACCGGGACAGGGGGTAGCGAAAAACTGTTTTTT. Encoded protein: CASSQTGTGGSEKLFF.

V usage is TRBV27 and J usage is TRBJ2-7; 10 nucleotides align to TRBD2. The CDR3 is made up of 16 amino acids. V shed 4 bases and J 3 bases; nucleotides not matched to a gene: 9. The V gene's germline CDR1 is MNHEY and CDR2 SMNVEV (reference sequence). The CDR3: CASSSNPSGGYYEQYF. The CDR3 region has the DNA TGTGCCAGCAGTTCCAACCCTAGCGGGGGATACTACGAGCAGTACTTC.

This clone showed up just a few times. J is TRBJ2-1 and V is TRBV9; D unclear. CDR3 length: 16 amino acids. Trimming left V 4 bases short and J 0 bases short, with 14 bases between. CDR1 and CDR2 (germline): SGDLS, YYNGEE. The chain's CDR3 is CASSPYGGSSYNEQFF. In DNA, the CDR3 is TGTGCCAGCAGCCCCTACGGCGGCAGCTCCTACAATGAGCAGTTCTTC.

The chain's CDR3 is CASSIRDTTEAFF. CDR3 bases: TGTGCCAGCAGTATCCGGGATACCACTGAAGCTTTCTTT. The V gene is TRBV6-6, the J gene TRBJ1-1; no clear D gene. Germline CDR1 MNHNY, CDR2 SVGAGI (reference sequence). The CDR3 has 13 residues. The ends were cut back, 5 bases at V and 4 bases at J, with 11 bases in the middle.

The chain couples TRBV4-2 to TRBJ2-2; D perhaps matches TRBD2 (5 bases). The CDR3 consists of 15 residues. Germline-derived CDR1 and CDR2 are LGHNA and YNFKEQ. The germline V and J ends were trimmed by 0 bases and 7 bases, with 12 bases remaining between them. The CDR3 sequence: CASSQEATLGGELFF. CDR3 nucleotide sequence: TGTGCCAGCAGCCAAGAGGCAACACTAGGCGGGGAGCTGTTTTTT.

This chain uses TRBV29-1 with TRBJ2-5; maybe TRBD1 (6 bases). With 3 bases removed from V and 2 bases from J, the gap between germline ends came to 10 bases. Germline V gene lookup returns CDR1 SQVTM and CDR2 ANQGSEA. The CDR3 runs 13 residues. CDR3 loop: CSVDRGQQETQYF. CDR3 sequence (DNA): TGCAGCGTTGACAGGGGTCAGCAAGAGACCCAGTACTTC.

Note on this clone: In this CDR3 the conserved last residue, phenylalanine or tryptophan, is missing, so a read error is likely. The limits of the CDR3 on the DNA are not certain, so only TCRdb's listed CDR3 is given. The chain uses TRBV18 and TRBJ2-3; the DNA was not compared with TRBD1, the D call given in the table. Inclusive of both ends, the CDR3 amounts to 13 amino acids. The germline CDR1 and CDR2 sequences are KGHSH and LQKENI. This CDR3 reads CASSRSGTGPGYL.

This clone appeared a single time. The J gene is TRBJ2-5, the V gene TRBV7-9, with D hard to call. Trimming pared 2 bases from V and 5 bases from J, leaving 12 bases between. In germline, CDR1 is SEHNR, CDR2 FQNEAQ (reference sequence). The length of the CDR3 is 14 residues. Here the CDR3 DNA reads TGTGCCAGCAGCTTATATTCCCCTCGGGAGACCCAGTACTTC. Its translation: CASSLYSPRETQYF.

CDR3 protein: CASSYGFSGLETQYF. In nucleotides, the CDR3 is TGTGCCAGCAGTTACGGCTTTTCGGGTTTGGAGACCCAGTACTTC. The chain has TRBV6-5 and TRBJ2-5; no clear D gene. V lost 2 bases and J 5 bases, leaving 15 bases between the germline ends. The CDR3 sequence is 15 residues long. The germline V gene encodes CDR1 MNHEY and CDR2 SVGAGI.

The chain carries TRBV5-5 and TRBJ2-7; 7 bases map to TRBD1. V lost 6 bases to trimming and J lost 5 bases; unmatched junction nucleotides: 14. Germline assignment: CDR1 SGHKS and CDR2 YYEKEE (reference sequence). CDR3 length: 15 residues. The CDR3 nucleotides read TGTGCCAGCACCCTCTCCGGGACAGCAACAGACGAGCAGTACTTC. This gives the protein CASTLSGTATDEQYF.

This clone has just one count. The chain carries TRBV27 and TRBJ1-4; TRBD1 might be the D (5 bases). Germline V CDR1 and CDR2: MNHEY, SMNVEV (reference sequence). V was shortened by 6 bases and J by 8 bases, with 31 bases between the two germline ends. The CDR3 totals 19 residues. The chain's CDR3 is CASRNLRSRGGGGVEKLFF. Here the CDR3 DNA reads TGTGCCAGCAGGAACCTACGTTCCCGGGGGGGTGGGGGTGTAGAAAAACTGTTTTTT.

This clone was observed a few times. The chain joins TRBV5-6 to TRBJ2-7; 7 bases are shared with TRBD1. J gave up 7 bases and V 0 bases, and 4 bases lay outside the gene matches. Per germline, CDR1 SGHDT and CDR2 YYEEEE. This CDR3 comprises 13 residues. This CDR3 reads CASSLGPGGEQYF. Written as DNA, the CDR3 is TGTGCCAGCAGCTTGGGTCCAGGGGGAGAGCAGTACTTC.

Points on this clone: Compared with germline, one end of the junction differs, possibly owing to a read error. The chain recombines TRBV7-9 with TRBJ1-1; 7 bases map to TRBD1. The CDR3 loop spans 16 amino acids. Germline CDR1 and CDR2: SEHNR and FQNEAQ (reference sequence). The CDR3 protein is CSSSPESGTENTEAFF. DNA for the CDR3: TGTTCCAGCAGCCCAGAATCCGGGACAGAGAACACTGAAGCTTTCTTT.

The rearrangement links TRBV6-1 to TRBJ1-1, with 7 bases that match TRBD1. There are 13 residues in the CDR3. Trimming cost V 6 bases and J 3 bases; bases outside gene matches: 4. The germline V gene encodes CDR1 MNHNS and CDR2 SASEGT. The CDR3 DNA is TGTGCCAGCAGCAAACAGGGGTACACTGAAGCTTTCTTT. This translates into CASSKQGYTEAFF.

The chain recombines TRBV29-1 with TRBJ2-5, with 10 bases aligning to TRBD1. Trimming cost V 4 bases and J 5 bases; bases outside gene matches: 4. Per the germline V gene, CDR1 is SQVTM and CDR2 is ANQGSEA. The CDR3 has 13 amino acids. The DNA of the CDR3 is TGCAGCGTTGTGACAGGGGGCGCCGAGACCCAGTACTTC. Amino acids: CSVVTGGAETQYF.

This chain joins TRBV7-9 and TRBJ2-7, with 11 bases matching TRBD2. After removal of 5 bases from V and 3 bases from J, the junction contained 3 bases not matched to a gene. In germline, CDR1 is SEHNR, CDR2 FQNEAQ (reference sequence). CDR3 length: 14 amino acids. The CDR3 DNA reads as TGTGCCAGCAGCCGCGGGACTAGCGGCTACGAGCAGTACTTC. As protein: CASSRGTSGYEQYF. The full variable domain, rest sourced from reference TRBV7-9 and TRBJ2-7, is DTGVSQNPRHKITKRGQNVTFRCDPISEHNRLYWYRQTLGQGPEFLTYFQNEAQLEKSRLLSDRFSAERPKGSFSTLEIQRTEQGDSAMYLCASSRGTSGYEQYFGPGTRLTVT.

This clone was seen a single time. V usage is TRBV2 and J usage is TRBJ2-2, with D hard to call. Germline V gene data show CDR1 as SNHLY and CDR2 as FYNNEI. This CDR3 has 12 residues. The ends were cut back, 1 base at V and 8 bases at J, with 5 bases in the middle. In DNA, the CDR3 is TGTGCCAGCAGTGAAGGCGTTGGGGAGCTGTTTTTT. Its protein product is CASSEGVGELFF.

The chain uses TRBV5-6 and TRBJ1-2; a weak D match, TRBD1 (5 bases). This CDR3 has 13 residues. V was clipped by 4 bases and J by 6 bases, with 13 bases between them. From germline, CDR1 is SGHDT and CDR2 YYEEEE. DNA of the CDR3: TGTGCCAGCAGCACCGGGACTCTTCATGGCTACACCTTC. It specifies CASSTGTLHGYTF.

J is TRBJ2-2 and V is TRBV4-1; 8 nucleotides match TRBD1. V gave up 3 bases and J gave up 1 base; unmatched junction bases: 1. This CDR3 region has 15 residues. The V gene's germline CDR1 is MGHRA and CDR2 YSYEKL. DNA for the CDR3: TGCGCCAGCAGCCATGGGACAGGGAACACCGGGGAGCTGTTTTTT. This translates into CASSHGTGNTGELFF.